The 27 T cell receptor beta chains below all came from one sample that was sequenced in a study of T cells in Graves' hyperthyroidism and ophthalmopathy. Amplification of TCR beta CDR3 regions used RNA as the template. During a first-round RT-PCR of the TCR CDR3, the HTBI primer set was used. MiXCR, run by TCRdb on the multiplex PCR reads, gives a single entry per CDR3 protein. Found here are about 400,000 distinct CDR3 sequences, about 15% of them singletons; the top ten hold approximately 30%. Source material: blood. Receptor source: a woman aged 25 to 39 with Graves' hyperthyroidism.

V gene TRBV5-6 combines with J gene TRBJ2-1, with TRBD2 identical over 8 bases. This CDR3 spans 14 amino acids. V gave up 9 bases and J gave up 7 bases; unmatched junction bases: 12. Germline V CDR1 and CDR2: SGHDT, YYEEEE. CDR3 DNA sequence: TGTGCCACCAAAAGCACTAGCGGAGGTAATGAGCAGTTCTTC. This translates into CATKSTSGGNEQFF.

CDR3 in amino acids: CASSLYRGAIHEQYF. The CDR3 DNA follows: TGTGCCAGCAGTTTATATAGGGGAGCAATCCACGAGCAGTACTTC. The rearrangement uses TRBV27 and TRBJ2-7; possibly TRBD1 or TRBD2 for D (5 bases each). V was clipped by 1 base and J by 5 bases, with 15 bases between them. CDR1 and CDR2 (germline): MNHEY, SMNVEV (reference sequence). This CDR3 spans 15 amino acids.

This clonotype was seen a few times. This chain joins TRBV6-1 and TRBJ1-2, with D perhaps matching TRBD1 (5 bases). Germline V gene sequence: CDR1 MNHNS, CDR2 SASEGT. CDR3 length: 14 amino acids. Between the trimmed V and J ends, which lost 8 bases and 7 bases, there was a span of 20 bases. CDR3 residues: CASVPGSQGRGYTF. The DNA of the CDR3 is TGTGCCAGCGTCCCCGGGAGCCAGGGACGTGGCTACACCTTC.

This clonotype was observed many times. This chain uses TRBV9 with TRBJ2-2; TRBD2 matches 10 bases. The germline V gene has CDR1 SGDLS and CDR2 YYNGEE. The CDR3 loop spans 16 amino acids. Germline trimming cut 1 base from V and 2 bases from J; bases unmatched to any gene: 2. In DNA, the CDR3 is TGTGCCAGCAGCGTAACTAGCGGGGCTAACACCGGGGAGCTGTTTTTT. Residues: CASSVTSGANTGELFF. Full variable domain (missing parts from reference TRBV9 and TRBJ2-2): DSGVTQTPKHLITATGQRVTLRCSPRSGDLSVYWYQQSLDQGLQFLIQYYNGEERAKGNILERFSAQQFPDLHSELNLSSLELGDSALYFCASSVTSGANTGELFFGEGSRLTVL.

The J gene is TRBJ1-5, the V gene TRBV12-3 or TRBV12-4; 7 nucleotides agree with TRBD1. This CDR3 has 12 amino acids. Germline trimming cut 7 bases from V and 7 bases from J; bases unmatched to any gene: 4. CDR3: CASKGGVQPQHF. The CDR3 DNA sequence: TGTGCCAGCAAAGGGGGCGTACAGCCCCAGCATTTT.

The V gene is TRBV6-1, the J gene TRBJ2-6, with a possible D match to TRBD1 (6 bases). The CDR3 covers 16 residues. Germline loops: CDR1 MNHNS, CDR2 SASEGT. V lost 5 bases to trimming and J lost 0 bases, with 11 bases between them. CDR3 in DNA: TGTGCCAGCAGTCCTTGGGGGCACTCTGGGGCCAACGTCCTGACTTTC. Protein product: CASSPWGHSGANVLTF.

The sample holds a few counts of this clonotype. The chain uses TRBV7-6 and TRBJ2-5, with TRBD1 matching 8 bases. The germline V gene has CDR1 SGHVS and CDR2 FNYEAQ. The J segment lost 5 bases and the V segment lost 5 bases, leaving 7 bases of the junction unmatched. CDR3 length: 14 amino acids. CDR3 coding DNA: TGTGCCAGCAGCAAAGACAGGGGAGTCGAGACCCAGTACTTC. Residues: CASSKDRGVETQYF.

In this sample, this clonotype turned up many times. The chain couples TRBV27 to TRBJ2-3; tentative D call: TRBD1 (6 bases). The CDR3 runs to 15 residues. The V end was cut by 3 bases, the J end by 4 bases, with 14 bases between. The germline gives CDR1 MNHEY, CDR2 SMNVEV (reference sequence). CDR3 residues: CASSLESRGSDTQYF. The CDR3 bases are TGTGCCAGCAGTTTGGAGAGTAGGGGGTCAGATACGCAGTATTTT.

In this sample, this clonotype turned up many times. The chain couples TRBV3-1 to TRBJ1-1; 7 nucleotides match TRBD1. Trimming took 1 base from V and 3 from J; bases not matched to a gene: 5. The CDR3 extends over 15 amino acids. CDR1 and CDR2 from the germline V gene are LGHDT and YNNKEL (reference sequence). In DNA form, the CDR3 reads TGTGCCAGCAGCCAAGGAGTCAGGGGGGACACTGAAGCTTTCTTT. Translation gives CASSQGVRGDTEAFF.

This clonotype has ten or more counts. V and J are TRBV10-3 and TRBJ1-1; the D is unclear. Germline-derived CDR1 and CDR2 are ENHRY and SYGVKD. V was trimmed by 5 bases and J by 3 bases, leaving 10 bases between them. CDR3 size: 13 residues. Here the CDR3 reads CAISYGEDTEAFF. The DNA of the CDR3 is TGTGCCATCAGTTATGGGGAGGACACTGAAGCTTTCTTT.

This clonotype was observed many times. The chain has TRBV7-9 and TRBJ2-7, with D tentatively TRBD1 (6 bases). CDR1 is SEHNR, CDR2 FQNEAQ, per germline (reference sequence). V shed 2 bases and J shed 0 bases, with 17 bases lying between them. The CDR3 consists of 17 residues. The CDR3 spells CASSLISGRGPSYEQYF. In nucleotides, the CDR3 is TGTGCCAGCAGCTTAATTTCCGGCAGGGGCCCCTCCTACGAGCAGTACTTC.

CDR3 nucleotide sequence: TGTGCCAGCAGCTCGGGACTAGCGGATTACAATGAGCAGTACTTC. This gives the protein CASSSGLADYNEQYF. The gene calls are TRBV7-3 and TRBJ2-7, with 11 positions matching TRBD2. CDR3 length equals 15 residues. With 4 bases clipped from V and 7 bases from J, the junction kept 9 bases outside the gene matches. Germline CDR1 and CDR2: SGHTA and FQGTGA. The entire variable domain, with the rest obtained from reference TRBV7-3 and TRBJ2-7, is as follows: GAGVSQTPSNKVTEKGKYVELRCDPISGHTALYWYRQSLGQGPEFLIYFQGTGAADDSGLPNDRFFAVRPEGSVSTLKIQRTERGDSAVYLCASSSGLADYNEQYFGPGTRLTVT.

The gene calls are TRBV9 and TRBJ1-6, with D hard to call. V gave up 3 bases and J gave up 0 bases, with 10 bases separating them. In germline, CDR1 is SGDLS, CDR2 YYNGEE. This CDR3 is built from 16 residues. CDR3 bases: TGTGCCAGCAGCGCCGGCCGGGGCTCCTATAATTCACCCCTCCACTTT. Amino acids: CASSAGRGSYNSPLHF.

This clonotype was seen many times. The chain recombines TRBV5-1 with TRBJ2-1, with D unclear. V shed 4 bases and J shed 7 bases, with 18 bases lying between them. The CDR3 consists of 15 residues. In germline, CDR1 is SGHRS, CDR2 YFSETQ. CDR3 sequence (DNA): TGCGCCAGCAGCCTAAGGACGGCCGGTGATAATGAGCAGTTCTTC. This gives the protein CASSLRTAGDNEQFF.

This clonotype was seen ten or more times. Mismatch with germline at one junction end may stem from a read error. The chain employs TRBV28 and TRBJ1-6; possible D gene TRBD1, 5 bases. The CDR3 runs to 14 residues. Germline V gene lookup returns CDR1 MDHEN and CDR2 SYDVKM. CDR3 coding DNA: TGTGCCAGCAGTACCGGGACGGCCCTTTCAGCCCTCCACTTT. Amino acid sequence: CASSTGTALSALHF.

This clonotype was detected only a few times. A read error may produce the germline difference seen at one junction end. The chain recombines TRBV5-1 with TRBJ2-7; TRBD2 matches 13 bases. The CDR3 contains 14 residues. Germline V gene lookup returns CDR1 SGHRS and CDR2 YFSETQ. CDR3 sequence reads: CASSPGTSGAEQHF. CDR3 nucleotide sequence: TGCGCCAGCAGCCCCGGGACTAGCGGGGCCGAGCAGCACTTC.

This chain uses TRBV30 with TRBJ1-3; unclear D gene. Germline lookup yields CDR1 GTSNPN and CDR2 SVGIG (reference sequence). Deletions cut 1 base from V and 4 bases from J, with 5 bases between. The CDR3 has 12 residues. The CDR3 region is CAWSDVGNTIYF. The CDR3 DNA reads TGTGCCTGGAGTGACGTAGGAAACACCATATATTTT. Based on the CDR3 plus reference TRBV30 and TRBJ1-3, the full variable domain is SQTIHQWPATLVQPVGSPLSLECTVEGTSNPNLYWYRQAAGRGLQLLFYSVGIGQISSEVPQNLSASRPQDRQFILSSKKLLLSDSGFYLCAWSDVGNTIYFGEGSWLTVV.

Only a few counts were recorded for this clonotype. The CDR3 region has the DNA TGTGCCAGCAAGGGACAGCTAAGGCATGGCTACACCTTC. This sequence encodes CASKGQLRHGYTF. This chain links TRBV5-6 with TRBJ1-2; TRBD1 agrees at 7 bases. V dropped 6 bases and J dropped 6; count of bases not matched to a gene: 8. The CDR3 has 13 amino acids. CDR1 SGHDT and CDR2 YYEEEE come from the germline V gene.

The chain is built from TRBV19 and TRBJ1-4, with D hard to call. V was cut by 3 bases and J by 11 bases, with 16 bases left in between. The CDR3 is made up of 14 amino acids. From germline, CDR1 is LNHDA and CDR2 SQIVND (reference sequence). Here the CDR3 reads CASSIDGSQGKLFF. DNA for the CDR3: TGTGCCAGTAGTATCGACGGGAGTCAAGGGAAACTGTTTTTT.

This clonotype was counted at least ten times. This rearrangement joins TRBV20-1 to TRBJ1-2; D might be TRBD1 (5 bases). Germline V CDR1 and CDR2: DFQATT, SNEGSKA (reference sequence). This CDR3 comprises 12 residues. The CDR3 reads CSPRQYGAGYTF. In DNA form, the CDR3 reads TGCAGCCCTAGACAGTACGGGGCTGGCTACACCTTC.

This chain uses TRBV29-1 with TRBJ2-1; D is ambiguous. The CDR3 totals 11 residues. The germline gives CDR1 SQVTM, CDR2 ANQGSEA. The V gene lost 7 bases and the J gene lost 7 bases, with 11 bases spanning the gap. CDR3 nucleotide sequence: TGCAGCGGTAGTAGAGATAATGAGCAGTTCTTC. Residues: CSGSRDNEQFF.

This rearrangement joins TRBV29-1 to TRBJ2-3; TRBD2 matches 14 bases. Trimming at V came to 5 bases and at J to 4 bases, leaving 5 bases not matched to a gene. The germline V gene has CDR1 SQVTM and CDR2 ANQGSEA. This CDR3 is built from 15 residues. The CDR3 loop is CSVRGTSGRADTQYF. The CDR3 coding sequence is TGCAGCGTTCGTGGGACTAGCGGGAGAGCAGATACGCAGTATTTT.

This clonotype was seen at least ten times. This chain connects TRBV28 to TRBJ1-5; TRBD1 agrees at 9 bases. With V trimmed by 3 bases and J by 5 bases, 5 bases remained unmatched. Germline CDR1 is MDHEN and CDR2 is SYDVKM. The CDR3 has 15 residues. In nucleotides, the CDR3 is TGTGCCAGCAGTTTTGGGACAGGGAGGCATCAGCCCCAGCATTTT. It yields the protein CASSFGTGRHQPQHF. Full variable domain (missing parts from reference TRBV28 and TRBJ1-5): DVKVTQSSRYLVKRTGEKVFLECVQDMDHENMFWYRQDPGLGLRLIYFSYDVKMKEKGDIPEGYSVSREKKERFSLILESASTNQTSMYLCASSFGTGRHQPQHFGDGTRLSIL.

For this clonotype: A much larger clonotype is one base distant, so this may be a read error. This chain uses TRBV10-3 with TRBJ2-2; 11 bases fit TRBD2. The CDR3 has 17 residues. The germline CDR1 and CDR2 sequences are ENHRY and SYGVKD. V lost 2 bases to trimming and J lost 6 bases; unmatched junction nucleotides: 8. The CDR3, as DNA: TGTGCCATCAGTGAGGCTCCGCTAGCGGGAGGAGCCGGGGAGCTGTTTTTT. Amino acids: CAISEAPLAGGAGELFF.

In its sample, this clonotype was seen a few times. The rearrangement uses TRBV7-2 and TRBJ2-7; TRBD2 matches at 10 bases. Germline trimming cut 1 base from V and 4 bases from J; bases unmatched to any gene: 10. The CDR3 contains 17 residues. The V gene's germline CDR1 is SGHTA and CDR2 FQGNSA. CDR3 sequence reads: CASSLEVRLAGEYEQYF. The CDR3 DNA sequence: TGTGCCAGCAGCTTAGAAGTTAGGCTAGCGGGAGAATACGAGCAGTACTTC.

The CDR3 spells CASSLQGQGVYEQYF. For the CDR3, the DNA is TGTGCCAGCAGCTTACAGGGACAGGGAGTCTACGAGCAGTACTTC. The chain joins TRBV13 to TRBJ2-7; 9 nucleotides agree with TRBD1. J lost 3 bases, V lost 2 bases, and 5 bases had no gene match. Germline CDR1 is PRHDT and CDR2 is FYEKMQ (reference sequence). The CDR3 has 15 amino acids.

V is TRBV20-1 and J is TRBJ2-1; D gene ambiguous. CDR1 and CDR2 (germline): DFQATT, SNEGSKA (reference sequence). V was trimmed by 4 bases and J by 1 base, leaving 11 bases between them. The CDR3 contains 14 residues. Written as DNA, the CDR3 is TGCAGTGCTAATCTACCTAAGTCCTACAATGAGCAGTTCTTC. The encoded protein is CSANLPKSYNEQFF.